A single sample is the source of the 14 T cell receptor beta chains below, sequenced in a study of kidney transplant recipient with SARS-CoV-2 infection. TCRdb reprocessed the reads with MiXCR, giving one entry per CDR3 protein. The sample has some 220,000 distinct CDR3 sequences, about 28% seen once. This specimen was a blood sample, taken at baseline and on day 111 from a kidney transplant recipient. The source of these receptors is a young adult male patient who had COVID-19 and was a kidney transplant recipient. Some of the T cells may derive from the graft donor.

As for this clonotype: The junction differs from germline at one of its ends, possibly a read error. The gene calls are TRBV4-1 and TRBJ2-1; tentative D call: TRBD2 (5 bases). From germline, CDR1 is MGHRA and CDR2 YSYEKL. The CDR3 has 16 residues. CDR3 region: CTSSQEVGLARGVQFF. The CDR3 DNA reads TGCACCAGCAGCCAAGAGGTCGGTTTAGCGCGTGGTGTGCAGTTCTTC.

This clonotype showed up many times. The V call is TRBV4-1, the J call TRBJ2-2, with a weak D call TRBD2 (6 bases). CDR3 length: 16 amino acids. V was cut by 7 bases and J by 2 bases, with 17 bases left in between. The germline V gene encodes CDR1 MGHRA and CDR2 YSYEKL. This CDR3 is CASMGGRERNTGELFF. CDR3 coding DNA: TGCGCCAGCATGGGTGGCCGGGAGAGAAACACCGGGGAGCTGTTTTTT.

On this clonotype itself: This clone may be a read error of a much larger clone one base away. Here the CDR3 reads CARRGSDSNQPQHF. The CDR3 coding sequence is TGTGCCAGGAGGGGGTCCGATAGCAATCAGCCCCAGCATTTT. This chain uses TRBV11-2 with TRBJ1-5; a possible D gene is TRBD1 (6 bases). Germline loops: CDR1 SGHAT, CDR2 FQNNGV. This CDR3 is built from 14 residues. V was pared by 9 bases and J by 0 bases, with 12 bases between.

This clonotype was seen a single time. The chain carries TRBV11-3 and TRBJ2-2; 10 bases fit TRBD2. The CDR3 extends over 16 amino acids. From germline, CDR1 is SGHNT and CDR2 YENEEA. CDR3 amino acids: CHGSQGSSGSDGELFF. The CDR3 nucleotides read TGTCACGGCAGCCAGGGGTCTAGCGGGAGTGACGGGGAGCTGTTTTTT.

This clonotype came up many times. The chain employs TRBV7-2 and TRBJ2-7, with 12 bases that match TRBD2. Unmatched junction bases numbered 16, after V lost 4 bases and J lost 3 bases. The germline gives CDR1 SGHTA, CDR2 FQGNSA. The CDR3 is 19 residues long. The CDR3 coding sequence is TGTGCCAGCAGCTATCAGACTAGCGGGAGCCAGGCTGGCGGCTACGAGCAGTACTTC. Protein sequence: CASSYQTSGSQAGGYEQYF. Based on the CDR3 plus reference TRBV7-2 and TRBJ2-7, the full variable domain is GAGVSQSPSNKVTEKGKDVELRCDPISGHTALYWYRQSLGQGLEFLIYFQGNSAPDKSGLPSDRFSAERTGGSVSTLTIQRTQQEDSAVYLCASSYQTSGSQAGGYEQYFGPGTRLTVT.

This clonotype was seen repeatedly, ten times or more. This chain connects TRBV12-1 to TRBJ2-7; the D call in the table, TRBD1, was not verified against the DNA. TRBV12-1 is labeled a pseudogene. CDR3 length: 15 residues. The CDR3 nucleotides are TGTGCCAGCAGCTTTTCAGAAGGGGGCGAGGACGAGCAGTACTTC. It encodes CASSFSEGGEDEQYF.

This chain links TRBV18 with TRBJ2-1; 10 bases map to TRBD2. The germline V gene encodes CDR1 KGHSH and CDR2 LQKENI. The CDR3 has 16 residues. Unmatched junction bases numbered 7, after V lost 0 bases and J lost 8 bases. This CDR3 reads CASSPPGLAGEYEQFF. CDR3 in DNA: TGTGCCAGCTCACCACCGGGTCTAGCGGGAGAGTATGAGCAGTTCTTC.

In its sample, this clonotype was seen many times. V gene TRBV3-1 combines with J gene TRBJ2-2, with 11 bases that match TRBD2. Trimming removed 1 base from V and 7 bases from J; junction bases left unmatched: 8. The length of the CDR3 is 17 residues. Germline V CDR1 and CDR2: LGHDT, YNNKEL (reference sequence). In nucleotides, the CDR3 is TGTGCCAGCAGCCAAGGCTCTAGCGGGGGGATTGGCGGGGAGCTGTTTTTT. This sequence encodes CASSQGSSGGIGGELFF.

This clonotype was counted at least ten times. CDR3 protein: CASSVGPLDYGYTF. CDR3 DNA: TGTGCCAGCAGCGTAGGCCCCCTGGACTATGGCTACACCTTC. The chain carries TRBV9 and TRBJ1-2; D is unclear. Germline V gene lookup returns CDR1 SGDLS and CDR2 YYNGEE. The germline V and J ends were trimmed by 0 bases and 3 bases, with 9 bases remaining between them. This CDR3 region has 14 residues.

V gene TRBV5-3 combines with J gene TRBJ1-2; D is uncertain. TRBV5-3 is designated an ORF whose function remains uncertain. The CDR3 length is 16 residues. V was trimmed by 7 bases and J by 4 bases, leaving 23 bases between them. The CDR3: CARQLAVVRKTYGYTF. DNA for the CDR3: TGTGCCAGACAGCTCGCAGTGGTGAGAAAGACCTATGGCTACACCTTC.

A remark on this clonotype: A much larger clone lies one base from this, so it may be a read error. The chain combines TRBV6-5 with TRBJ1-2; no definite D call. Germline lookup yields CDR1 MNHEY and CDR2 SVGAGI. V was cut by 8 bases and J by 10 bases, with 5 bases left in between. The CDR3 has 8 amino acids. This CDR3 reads CASLDYTF. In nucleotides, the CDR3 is TGTGCCAGCTTGGACTACACCTTC.

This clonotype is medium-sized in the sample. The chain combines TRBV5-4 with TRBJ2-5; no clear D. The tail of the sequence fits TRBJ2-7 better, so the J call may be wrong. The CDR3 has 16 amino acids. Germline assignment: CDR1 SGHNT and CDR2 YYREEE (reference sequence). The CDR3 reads CASSLMFDSLSYEQYF. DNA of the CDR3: TGTGCCAGCAGCTTAATGTTTGACTCACTCTCCTACGAGCAGTACTTC.

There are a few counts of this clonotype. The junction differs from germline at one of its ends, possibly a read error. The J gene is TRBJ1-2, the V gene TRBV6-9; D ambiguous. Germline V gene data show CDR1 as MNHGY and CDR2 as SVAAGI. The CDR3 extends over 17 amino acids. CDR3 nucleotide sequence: TGTGCCAGCAGTCTCGGTCTGCCTTACGGAAAGACCTATGGCTACACCTTT. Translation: CASSLGLPYGKTYGYTF.

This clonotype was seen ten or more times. The DNA for the CDR3 is TGTGCCAGCAGTTTAGGGGGTCTCAATCAGCCCCAGCATTTT. Its translation is CASSLGGLNQPQHF. The chain links TRBV28 to TRBJ1-5; the D gene is possibly TRBD1 (5 bases). The length of the CDR3 is 14 residues. Trimming cost V 2 bases and J 3 bases, with 8 bases left between them. Germline V gene data show CDR1 as MDHEN and CDR2 as SYDVKM.